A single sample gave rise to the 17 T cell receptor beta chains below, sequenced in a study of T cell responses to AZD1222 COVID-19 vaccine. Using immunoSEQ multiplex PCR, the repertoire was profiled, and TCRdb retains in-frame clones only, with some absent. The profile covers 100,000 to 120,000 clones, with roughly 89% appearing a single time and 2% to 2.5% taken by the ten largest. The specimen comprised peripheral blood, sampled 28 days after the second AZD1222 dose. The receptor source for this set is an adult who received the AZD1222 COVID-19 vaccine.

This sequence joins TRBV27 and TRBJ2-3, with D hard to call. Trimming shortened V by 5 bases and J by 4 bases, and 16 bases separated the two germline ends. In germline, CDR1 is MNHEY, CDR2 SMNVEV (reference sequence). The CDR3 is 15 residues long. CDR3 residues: CASSPNGLIADTQYF. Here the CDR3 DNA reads TGTGCCAGCAGTCCCAATGGCTTAATAGCAGATACGCAGTATTTT.

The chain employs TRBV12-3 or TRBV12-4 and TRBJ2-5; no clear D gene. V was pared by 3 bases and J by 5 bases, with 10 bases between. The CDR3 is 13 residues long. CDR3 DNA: TGTGCCAGCAGTTTTGTGATGGGGGAGACCCAGTACTTC. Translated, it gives CASSFVMGETQYF.

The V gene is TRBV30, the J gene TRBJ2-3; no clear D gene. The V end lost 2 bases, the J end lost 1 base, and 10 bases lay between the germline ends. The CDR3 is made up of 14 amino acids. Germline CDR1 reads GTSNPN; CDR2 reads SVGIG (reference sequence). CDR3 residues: CAWSWVRGTDTQYF. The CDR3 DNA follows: TGTGCCTGGAGTTGGGTACGGGGCACAGATACGCAGTATTTT.

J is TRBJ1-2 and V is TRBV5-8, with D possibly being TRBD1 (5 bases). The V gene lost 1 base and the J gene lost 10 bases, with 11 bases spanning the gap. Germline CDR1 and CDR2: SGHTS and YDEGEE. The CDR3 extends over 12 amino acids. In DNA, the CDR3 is TGTGCCAGCAGCTTGCGCAGGGACTTCTACACCTTC. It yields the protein CASSLRRDFYTF.

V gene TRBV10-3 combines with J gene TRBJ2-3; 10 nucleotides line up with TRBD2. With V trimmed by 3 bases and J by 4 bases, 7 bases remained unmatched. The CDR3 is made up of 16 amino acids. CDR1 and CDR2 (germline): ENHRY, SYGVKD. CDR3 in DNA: TGTGCCATCAGTGATGATAGCGGGGGGTCCCCAGATACGCAGTATTTT. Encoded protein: CAISDDSGGSPDTQYF.

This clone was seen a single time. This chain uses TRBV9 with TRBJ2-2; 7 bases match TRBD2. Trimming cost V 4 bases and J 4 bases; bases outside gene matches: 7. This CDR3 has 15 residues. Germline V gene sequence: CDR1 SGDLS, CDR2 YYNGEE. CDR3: CASSPGLVSTGELFF. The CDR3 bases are TGTGCCAGCAGCCCAGGACTAGTAAGCACCGGGGAGCTGTTTTTT.

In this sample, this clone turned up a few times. CDR3 sequence reads: CASSLGWSYNSPLHF. Written as DNA, the CDR3 is TGTGCCAGTAGTTTGGGATGGTCCTATAATTCACCCCTCCACTTT. V and J are TRBV19 and TRBJ1-6, with D unresolved. Germline CDR1 is LNHDA and CDR2 is SQIVND (reference sequence). The CDR3 spans 15 residues. Deletions cut 5 bases from V and 1 base from J, with 9 bases between.

The CDR3 DNA sequence: TGCGCCAGCCACGGGTCCGTGGGCGGCTACACCTTC. It specifies CASHGSVGGYTF. The rearrangement links TRBV5-1 to TRBJ1-2; D is unclear. CDR1 SGHRS and CDR2 YFSETQ come from the germline V gene. The CDR3 spans 12 residues. Trimming took off 7 bases at V and 8 bases at J, with 15 bases between the two ends.

The CDR3 DNA follows: TGCGCCAGCAGCACGGGACAGCTGAACACCGGGGAGCTGTTTTTT. This translates into CASSTGQLNTGELFF. This chain links TRBV5-1 with TRBJ2-2, with TRBD1 matching 7 bases. This CDR3 has 15 residues. Per germline, CDR1 SGHRS and CDR2 YFSETQ. Trimming removed 4 bases from V and 1 base from J; junction bases left unmatched: 4.

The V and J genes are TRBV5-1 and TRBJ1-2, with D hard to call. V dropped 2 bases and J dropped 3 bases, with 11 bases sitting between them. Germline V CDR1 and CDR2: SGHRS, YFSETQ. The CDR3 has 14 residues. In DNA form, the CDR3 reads TGCGCCAGCAGCTTCGGAGGGTATGACTATGGCTACACCTTC. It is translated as CASSFGGYDYGYTF.

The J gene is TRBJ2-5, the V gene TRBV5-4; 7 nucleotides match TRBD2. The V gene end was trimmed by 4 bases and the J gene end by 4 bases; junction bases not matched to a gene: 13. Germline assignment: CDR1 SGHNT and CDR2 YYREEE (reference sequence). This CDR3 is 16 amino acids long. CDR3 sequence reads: CASSLTGGLVGETQYF. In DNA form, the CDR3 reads TGTGCCAGCAGCCTGACGGGGGGACTCGTCGGAGAGACCCAGTACTTC.

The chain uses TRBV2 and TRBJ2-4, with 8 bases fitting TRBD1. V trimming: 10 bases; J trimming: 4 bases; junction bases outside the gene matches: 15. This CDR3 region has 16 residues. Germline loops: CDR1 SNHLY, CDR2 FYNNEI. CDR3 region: CATTIHRGAPKNIQYF. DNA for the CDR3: TGTGCCACAACGATACACAGGGGGGCCCCAAAAAACATTCAGTACTTC.

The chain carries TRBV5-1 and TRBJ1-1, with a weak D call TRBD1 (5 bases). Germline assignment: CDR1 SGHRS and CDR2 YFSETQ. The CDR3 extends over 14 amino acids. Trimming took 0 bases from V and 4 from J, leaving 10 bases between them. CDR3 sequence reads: CASSLGGTTTEAFF. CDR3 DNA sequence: TGCGCCAGCAGCTTGGGGGGCACGACCACTGAAGCTTTCTTT.

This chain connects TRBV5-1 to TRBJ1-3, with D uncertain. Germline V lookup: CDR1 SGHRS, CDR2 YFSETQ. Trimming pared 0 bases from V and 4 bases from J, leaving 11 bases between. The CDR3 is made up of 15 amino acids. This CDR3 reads CASSLDPTPGNTIYF. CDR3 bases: TGCGCCAGCAGCTTGGACCCGACCCCCGGAAACACCATATATTTT.

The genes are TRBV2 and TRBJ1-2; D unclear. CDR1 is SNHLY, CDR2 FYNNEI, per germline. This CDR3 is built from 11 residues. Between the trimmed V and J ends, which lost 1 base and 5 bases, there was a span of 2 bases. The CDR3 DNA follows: TGTGCCAGCAGTGAAGGATATGGCTACACCTTC. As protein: CASSEGYGYTF.

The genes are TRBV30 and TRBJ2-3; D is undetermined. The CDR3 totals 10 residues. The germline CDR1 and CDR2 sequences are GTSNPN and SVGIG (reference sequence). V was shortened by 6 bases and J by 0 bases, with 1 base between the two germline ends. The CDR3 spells CACSTDTQYF. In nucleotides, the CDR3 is TGTGCCTGTAGCACAGATACGCAGTATTTT.

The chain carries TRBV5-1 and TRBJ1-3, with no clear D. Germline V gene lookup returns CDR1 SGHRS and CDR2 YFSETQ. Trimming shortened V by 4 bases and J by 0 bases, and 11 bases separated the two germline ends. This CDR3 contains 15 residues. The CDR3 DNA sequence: TGCGCCAGCAGCCCCGACCCCGACTCTGGAAACACCATATATTTT. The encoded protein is CASSPDPDSGNTIYF.